This T cell receptor beta chain was recorded in a study of blood T cell repertoires in COVID-19. For the study at large: Sites across the United States, Italy and Spain contributed samples from acute and convalescent COVID-19. PBMCs, B-cell-depleted T cells, or T cells were the source of the cDNA or gDNA that made up the material.

The germline V gene encodes CDR1 SGDLS and CDR2 YYNGEE. Trimming shortened V by 4 bases and J by 0 bases, and 12 bases separated the two germline ends. The CDR3 is 15 amino acids. Authors' analysis steps: Reference gene primers were amplified, and this amplification served to estimate nucleated cell counts. The assay was immunoSEQ multiplex PCR, and TCRdb's table has in-frame clones only and misses some. The V and J calls and clone size are taken from that table; D and trimming were inferred from the DNA. The table has about 110,000 clones, around 86% seen once. The source material was peripheral blood. The origin of this receptor is a middle-aged man with acute or convalescent COVID-19. This chain joins TRBV9 and TRBJ2-3, with a tentative D call TRBD1 (5 bases). This chain's CDR3 is CASSLDSPSTDTQYF. CDR3 DNA sequence: TGTGCCAGCAGCCTTGACAGCCCTAGCACAGATACGCAGTATTTT.